This TCR beta chain appears in the sequencing data of a study of blood T cell repertoires in COVID-19. Study at large: Material from acute and convalescent COVID-19 was sourced from the United States, Italy and Spain. Nucleic acid was either cDNA or gDNA, and it came from T cells, B-cell-depleted T cells, or PBMCs.

This clone was found once. Original processing methods: Estimation of nucleated cell counts relied on the amplification of reference gene primers. Method: immunoSEQ multiplex PCR; TCRdb's copy keeps in-frame clones and lacks some. V, J and clone size are taken as reported in that table, and D and trimming were inferred from the DNA itself. The sample consists of 40,000 to 55,000 clones, about 90% of them appearing once. V lost 5 bases and J lost 0, with 10 bases in between. The CDR3 contains 14 residues. Germline V gene sequence: CDR1 SEHNR, CDR2 FQNEAQ (reference sequence). This clonotype was obtained from a human donor in a cohort sampled during active COVID-19. The sequenced sample was peripheral blood. This sequence joins TRBV7-9 and TRBJ1-2; D is undetermined. CDR3 loop: CASSLSSANYGYTF. DNA of the CDR3: TGTGCCAGCAGCCTCTCGTCGGCTAACTATGGCTACACCTTC.